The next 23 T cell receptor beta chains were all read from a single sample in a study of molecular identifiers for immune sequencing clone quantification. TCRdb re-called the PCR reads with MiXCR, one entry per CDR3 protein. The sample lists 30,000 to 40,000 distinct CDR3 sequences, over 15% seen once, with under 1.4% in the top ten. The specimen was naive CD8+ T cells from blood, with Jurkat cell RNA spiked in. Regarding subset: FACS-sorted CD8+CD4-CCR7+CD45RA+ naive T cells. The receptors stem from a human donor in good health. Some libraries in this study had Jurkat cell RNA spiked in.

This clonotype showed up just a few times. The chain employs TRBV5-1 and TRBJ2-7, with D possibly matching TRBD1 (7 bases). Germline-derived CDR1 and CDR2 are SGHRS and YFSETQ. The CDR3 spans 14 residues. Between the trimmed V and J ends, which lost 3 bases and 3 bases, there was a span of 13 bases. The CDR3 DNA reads TGCGCCAGCAGCTCGAGCAGGGGGGACTACGAGCAGTACTTC. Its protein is CASSSSRGDYEQYF. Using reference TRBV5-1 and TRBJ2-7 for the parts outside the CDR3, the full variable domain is KAGVTQTPRYLIKTRGQQVTLSCSPISGHRSVSWYQQTPGQGLQFLFEYFSETQRNKGNFPGRFSGRQFSNSRSEMNVSTLELGDSALYLCASSSSRGDYEQYFGPGTRLTVT.

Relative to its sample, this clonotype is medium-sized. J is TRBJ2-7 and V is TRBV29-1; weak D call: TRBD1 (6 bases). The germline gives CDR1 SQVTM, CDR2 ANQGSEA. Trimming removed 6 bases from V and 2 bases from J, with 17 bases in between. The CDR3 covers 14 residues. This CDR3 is CSVAGTSLTYEQYF. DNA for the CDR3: TGCAGCGTGGCCGGGACAAGCCTCACCTACGAGCAGTACTTC.

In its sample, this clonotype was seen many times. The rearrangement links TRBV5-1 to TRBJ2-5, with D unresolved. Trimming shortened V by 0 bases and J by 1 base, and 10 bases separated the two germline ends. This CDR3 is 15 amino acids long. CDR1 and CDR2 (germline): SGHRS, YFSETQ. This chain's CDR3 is CASSLGSGLQETQYF. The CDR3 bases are TGCGCCAGCAGCTTGGGTTCGGGCCTCCAAGAGACCCAGTACTTC. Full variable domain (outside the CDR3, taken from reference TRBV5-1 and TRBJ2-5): KAGVTQTPRYLIKTRGQQVTLSCSPISGHRSVSWYQQTPGQGLQFLFEYFSETQRNKGNFPGRFSGRQFSNSRSEMNVSTLELGDSALYLCASSLGSGLQETQYFGPGTRLLVL.

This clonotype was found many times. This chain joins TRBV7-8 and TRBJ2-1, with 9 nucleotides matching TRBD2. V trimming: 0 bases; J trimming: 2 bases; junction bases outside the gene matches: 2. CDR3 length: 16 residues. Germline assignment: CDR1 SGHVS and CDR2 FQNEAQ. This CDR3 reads CASSLAGGGAYNEQFF. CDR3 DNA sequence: TGTGCCAGCAGCTTAGCGGGCGGGGGGGCCTACAATGAGCAGTTCTTC.

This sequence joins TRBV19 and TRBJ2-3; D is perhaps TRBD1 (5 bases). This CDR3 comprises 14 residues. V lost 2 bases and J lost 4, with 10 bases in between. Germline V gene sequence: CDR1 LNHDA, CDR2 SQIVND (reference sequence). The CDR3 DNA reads TGTGCCAGTAGTATACAGGGTCGGTCAGATACGCAGTATTTT. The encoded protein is CASSIQGRSDTQYF. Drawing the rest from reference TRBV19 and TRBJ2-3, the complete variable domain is DGGITQSPKYLFRKEGQNVTLSCEQNLNHDAMYWYRQDPGQGLRLIYYSQIVNDFQKGDIAEGYSVSREKKESFPLTVTSAQKNPTAFYLCASSIQGRSDTQYFGPGTRLTVL.

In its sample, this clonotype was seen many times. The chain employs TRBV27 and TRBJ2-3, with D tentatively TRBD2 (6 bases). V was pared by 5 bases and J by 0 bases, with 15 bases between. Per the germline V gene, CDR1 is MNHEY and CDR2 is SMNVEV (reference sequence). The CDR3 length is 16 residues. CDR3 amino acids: CASSAAGPISTDTQYF. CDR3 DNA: TGTGCCAGCAGTGCGGCGGGGCCAATCAGCACAGATACGCAGTATTTT.

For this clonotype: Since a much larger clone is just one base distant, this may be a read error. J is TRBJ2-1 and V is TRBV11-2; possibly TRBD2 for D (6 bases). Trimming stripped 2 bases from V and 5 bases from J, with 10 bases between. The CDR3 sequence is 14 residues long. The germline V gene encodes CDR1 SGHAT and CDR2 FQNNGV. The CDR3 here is CASSLSGSHNEQFF. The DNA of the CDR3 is TGTGCCAGCAGCTTATCCGGGAGCCACAATGAGCAGTTCTTC.

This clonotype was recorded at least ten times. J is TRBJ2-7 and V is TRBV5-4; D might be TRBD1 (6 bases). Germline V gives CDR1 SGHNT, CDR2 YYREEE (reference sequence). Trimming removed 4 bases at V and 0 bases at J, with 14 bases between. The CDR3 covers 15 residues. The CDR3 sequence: CASSPRDTNSYEQYF. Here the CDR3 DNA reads TGTGCCAGCAGCCCCCGGGACACCAACTCCTACGAGCAGTACTTC. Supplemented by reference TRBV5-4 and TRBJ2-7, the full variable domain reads ETGVTQSPTHLIKTRGQQVTLRCSSQSGHNTVSWYQQALGQGPQFIFQYYREEENGRGNFPPRFSGLQFPNYSSELNVNALELDDSALYLCASSPRDTNSYEQYFGPGTRLTVT.

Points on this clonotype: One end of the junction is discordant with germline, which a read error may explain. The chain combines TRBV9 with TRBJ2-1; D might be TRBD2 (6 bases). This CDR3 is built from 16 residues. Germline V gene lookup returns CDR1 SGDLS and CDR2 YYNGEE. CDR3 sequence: CASSDPSSENYDEQFF. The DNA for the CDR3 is TGTGCCAGCAGCGATCCCTCTAGCGAGAACTACGATGAGCAGTTCTTC.

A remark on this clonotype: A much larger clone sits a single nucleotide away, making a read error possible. This CDR3 reads CASSERGKQETQYF. CDR3 nucleotides: TGCGCCAGCAGTGAACGGGGGAAACAAGAGACCCAGTACTTC. The chain carries TRBV10-2 and TRBJ2-5, with D possibly matching TRBD2 (6 bases). Trimming stripped 3 bases from V and 2 bases from J, with 10 bases between. Germline CDR1 and CDR2: WSHSY and SAAADI. The CDR3 has 14 residues.

CDR3 protein: CASSLSGGLTDTQYF. In DNA, the CDR3 is TGTGCCAGCAGCTTATCCGGGGGGCTCACAGATACGCAGTATTTT. The J gene is TRBJ2-3, the V gene TRBV7-2; TRBD2 is a possible D gene (7 bases). Trimming stripped 2 bases from V and 2 bases from J, with 11 bases between. The CDR3 is 15 amino acids. Germline-derived CDR1 and CDR2 are SGHTA and FQGNSA.

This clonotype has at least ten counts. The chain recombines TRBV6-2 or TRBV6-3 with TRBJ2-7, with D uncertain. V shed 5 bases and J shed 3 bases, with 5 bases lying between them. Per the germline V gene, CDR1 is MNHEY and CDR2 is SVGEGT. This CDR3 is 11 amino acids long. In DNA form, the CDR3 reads TGTGCCAGCAGTCACGACTACGAGCAGTACTTC. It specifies CASSHDYEQYF.

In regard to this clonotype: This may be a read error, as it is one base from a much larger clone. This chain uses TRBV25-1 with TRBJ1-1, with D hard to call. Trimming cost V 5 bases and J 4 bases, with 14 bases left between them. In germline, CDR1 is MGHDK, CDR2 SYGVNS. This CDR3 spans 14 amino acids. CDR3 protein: CASSPGGSSTEAFF. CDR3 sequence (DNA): TGTGCCAGCAGTCCGGGAGGGTCGAGCACTGAAGCTTTCTTT.

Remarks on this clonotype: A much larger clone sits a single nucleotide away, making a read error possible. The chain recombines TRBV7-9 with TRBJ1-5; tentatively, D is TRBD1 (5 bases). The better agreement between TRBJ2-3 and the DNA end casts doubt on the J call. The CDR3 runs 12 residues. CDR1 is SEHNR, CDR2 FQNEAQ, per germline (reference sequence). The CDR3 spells CASSLAGQPQYF. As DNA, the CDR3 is TGTGCCAGCAGCTTAGCGGGGCAGCCCCAGTATTTT.

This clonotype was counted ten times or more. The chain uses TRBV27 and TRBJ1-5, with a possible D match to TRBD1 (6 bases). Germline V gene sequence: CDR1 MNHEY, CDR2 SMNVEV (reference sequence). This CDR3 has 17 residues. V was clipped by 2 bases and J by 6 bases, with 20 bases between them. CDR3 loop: CASSLVGRRGAVQPQHF. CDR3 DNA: TGTGCCAGCAGTTTAGTTGGGAGGCGGGGGGCTGTTCAGCCCCAGCATTTT.

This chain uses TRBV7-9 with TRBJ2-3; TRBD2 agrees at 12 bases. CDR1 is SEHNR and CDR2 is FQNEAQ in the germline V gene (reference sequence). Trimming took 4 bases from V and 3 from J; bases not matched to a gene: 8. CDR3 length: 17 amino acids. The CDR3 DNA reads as TGTGCCAGCAGCTCCCTGGCGGGACTAGCGGGTACAGATACGCAGTATTTT. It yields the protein CASSSLAGLAGTDTQYF.

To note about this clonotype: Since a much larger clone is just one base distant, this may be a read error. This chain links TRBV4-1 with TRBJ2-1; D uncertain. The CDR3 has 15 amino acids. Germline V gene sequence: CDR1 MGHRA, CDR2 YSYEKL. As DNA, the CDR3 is TGCGCCAGCGGCCAAGTGGGATCCCAGGCCGATGAGCAGTTCTTC. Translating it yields CASGQVGSQADEQFF.

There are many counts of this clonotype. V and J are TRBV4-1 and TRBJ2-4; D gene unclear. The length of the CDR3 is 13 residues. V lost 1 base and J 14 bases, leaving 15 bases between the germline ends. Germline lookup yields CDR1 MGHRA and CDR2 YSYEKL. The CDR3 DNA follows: TGCGCCAGCAGCCAAGTTATGGACGCTGTGGAGTACTTC. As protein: CASSQVMDAVEYF.

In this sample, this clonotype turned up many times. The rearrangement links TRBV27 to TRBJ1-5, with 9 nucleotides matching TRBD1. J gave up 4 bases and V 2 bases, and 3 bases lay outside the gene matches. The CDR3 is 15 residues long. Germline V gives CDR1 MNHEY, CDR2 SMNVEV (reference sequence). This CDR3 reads CASSLTGTGNQPQHF. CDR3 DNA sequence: TGTGCCAGCAGTTTAACCGGGACAGGGAATCAGCCCCAGCATTTT.

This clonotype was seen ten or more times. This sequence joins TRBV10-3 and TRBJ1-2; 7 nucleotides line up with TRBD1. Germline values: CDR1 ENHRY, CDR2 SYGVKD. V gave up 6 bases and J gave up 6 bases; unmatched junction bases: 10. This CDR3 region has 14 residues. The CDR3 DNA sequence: TGTGCCATCAGGTGGCAAACAGGGGAGCATGGCTACACCTTC. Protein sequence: CAIRWQTGEHGYTF.

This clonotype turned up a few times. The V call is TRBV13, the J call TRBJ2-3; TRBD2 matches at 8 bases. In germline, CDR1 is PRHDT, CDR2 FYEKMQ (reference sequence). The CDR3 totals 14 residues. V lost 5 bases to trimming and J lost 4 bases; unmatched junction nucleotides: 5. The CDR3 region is CASSHSGAADTQYF. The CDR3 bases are TGTGCCAGCAGCCATAGCGGGGCAGCAGATACGCAGTATTTT.

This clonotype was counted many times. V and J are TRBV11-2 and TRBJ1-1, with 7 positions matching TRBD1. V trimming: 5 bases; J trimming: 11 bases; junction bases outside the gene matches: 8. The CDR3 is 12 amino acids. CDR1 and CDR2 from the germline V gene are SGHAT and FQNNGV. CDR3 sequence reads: CASSTTGLKAFF. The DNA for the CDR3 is TGTGCCAGCAGCACGACAGGGCTGAAGGCTTTCTTT.

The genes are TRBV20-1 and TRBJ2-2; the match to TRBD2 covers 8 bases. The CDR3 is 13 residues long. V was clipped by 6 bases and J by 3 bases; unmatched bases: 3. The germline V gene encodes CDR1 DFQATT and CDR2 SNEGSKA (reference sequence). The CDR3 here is CSAAGLDTGELFF. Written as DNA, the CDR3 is TGCAGTGCAGCGGGACTAGACACCGGGGAGCTGTTTTTT.